This T cell receptor (beta chain) was identified during a study of T-cell reconstitution after alpha-beta-depleted transplantation in children. Unique molecular identifiers featured in how the TCRbeta library was prepared. MiXCR, applied by TCRdb to the PCR reads, yields one record per CDR3 protein. The sample has 150,000 to 200,000 distinct CDR3 sequences; roughly 15% are singletons. This clonotype is medium-sized by share. Trimming took off 6 bases at V and 0 bases at J, with 17 bases between the two ends. CDR3 length: 16 residues. Germline-derived CDR1 and CDR2 are SGHAT and FQNNGV. The receptor comes from a human donor who donated a stem cell graft to a child with acute lymphoblastic leukemia. This chain joins TRBV11-2 and TRBJ1-1; D gene uncertain. The specimen was PBMCs from the stem cell graft donor, collected from the stem cell graft. CDR3 amino acids: CASSLPAGRVNTEAFF. CDR3 coding DNA: TGTGCCAGCAGTCTACCGGCCGGAAGGGTGAACACTGAAGCTTTCTTT.